The 15 T cell receptor beta chains listed next were all sequenced from one sample in a study of shared clonotypes between healthy human individuals. The protocol was immunoSEQ multiplex PCR, while the TCRdb copy is restricted to in-frame clones and leaves out a portion. The sample shows around 510,000 clones, more than 95% of them seen only once. The sequenced material came from naive CD4+ T cells sorted from blood. The subset here: CD45RA+ positively selected. The receptors come from a woman aged 25 to 39 in good health.

This rearrangement joins TRBV6-5 to TRBJ1-1; no reliable D call. Germline V gives CDR1 MNHEY, CDR2 SVGAGI. Trimming took 5 bases from V and 7 from J, leaving 20 bases between them. CDR3 size: 15 residues. In DNA, the CDR3 is TGTGCCAGCAGTCCGACCCCAGGTGCCACACGTGAAGCTTTCTTT. It encodes CASSPTPGATREAFF.

V usage is TRBV28 and J usage is TRBJ2-7, with TRBD1 as a possible D gene (6 bases). Deletions cut 3 bases from V and 2 bases from J, with 11 bases between. Looked up from germline, CDR1 is MDHEN and CDR2 is SYDVKM. This CDR3 has 14 amino acids. The CDR3 DNA follows: TGTGCCAGCAGTTTTGCAGGGGTACCCTACGAGCAGTACTTC. It encodes CASSFAGVPYEQYF.

The table lists this clone with a count of one. This sequence joins TRBV28 and TRBJ1-6; 11 nucleotides line up with TRBD1. Germline lookup yields CDR1 MDHEN and CDR2 SYDVKM. The CDR3 consists of 15 residues. J gave up 10 bases and V 6 bases, and 8 bases lay outside the gene matches. CDR3 protein: CASRSAGTGGSPLHF. CDR3 in DNA: TGTGCCAGCAGATCTGCCGGGACAGGGGGATCACCCCTCCACTTT. Full variable domain (outside the CDR3, taken from reference TRBV28 and TRBJ1-6): DVKVTQSSRYLVKRTGEKVFLECVQDMDHENMFWYRQDPGLGLRLIYFSYDVKMKEKGDIPEGYSVSREKKERFSLILESASTNQTSMYLCASRSAGTGGSPLHFGNGTRLTVT.

The J gene is TRBJ2-3, the V gene TRBV7-6; D possibly corresponds to TRBD1 (6 bases). Germline assignment: CDR1 SGHVS and CDR2 FNYEAQ. V was clipped by 0 bases and J by 2 bases, with 12 bases between them. The CDR3 is made up of 16 amino acids. The CDR3 spells CASSLAPTGNTDTQYF. The CDR3 DNA sequence: TGTGCCAGCAGCTTAGCCCCGACAGGTAACACAGATACGCAGTATTTT.

The gene calls are TRBV15 and TRBJ2-1; D is undetermined. V dropped 0 bases and J dropped 3 bases, with 9 bases sitting between them. Germline loops: CDR1 LNHNV, CDR2 YYDKDF (reference sequence). CDR3 size: 15 residues. CDR3: CATSRELAFYNEQFF. DNA for the CDR3: TGTGCCACCAGCAGAGAGCTCGCGTTCTACAATGAGCAGTTCTTC.

The V and J genes are TRBV6-5 and TRBJ2-7; 7 bases are shared with TRBD1. J gave up 4 bases and V 6 bases, and 12 bases lay outside the gene matches. In germline, CDR1 is MNHEY, CDR2 SVGAGI. CDR3 size: 15 residues. The CDR3 loop reads CASSAGQARVYEQYF. The CDR3, as DNA: TGTGCCAGCAGCGCCGGACAGGCCCGGGTTTACGAGCAGTACTTC.

This chain connects TRBV18 to TRBJ2-7; 7 bases align to TRBD2. Germline V gene lookup returns CDR1 KGHSH and CDR2 LQKENI. With V trimmed by 6 bases and J by 2 bases, 7 bases remained unmatched. The CDR3 has 14 residues. DNA of the CDR3: TGTGCCAGCTCTGAAGCGGGACTTGCCTACGAGCAGTACTTC. It is translated as CASSEAGLAYEQYF.

In DNA, the CDR3 is TGTGCCAGCAATATCCGGACACCGCGGGAGGAGCAGTACTTC. Its translation: CASNIRTPREEQYF. The V and J genes are TRBV28 and TRBJ2-7, with 7 bases fitting TRBD2. V gave up 7 bases and J gave up 7 bases; unmatched junction bases: 13. From germline, CDR1 is MDHEN and CDR2 SYDVKM. The CDR3 sequence is 14 residues long. The full variable domain, its missing parts supplied by reference TRBV28 and TRBJ2-7, is DVKVTQSSRYLVKRTGEKVFLECVQDMDHENMFWYRQDPGLGLRLIYFSYDVKMKEKGDIPEGYSVSREKKERFSLILESASTNQTSMYLCASNIRTPREEQYFGPGTRLTVT.

This clone was picked up one time. The chain carries TRBV27 and TRBJ2-7; no firm D call. The CDR3 length is 14 residues. Germline CDR1 MNHEY, CDR2 SMNVEV (reference sequence). Trimming pared 5 bases from V and 3 bases from J, leaving 14 bases between. The CDR3 loop is CASSQPPNNYEQYF. CDR3 in DNA: TGTGCCAGCAGTCAGCCCCCCAACAACTACGAGCAGTACTTC.

J is TRBJ2-2 and V is TRBV10-1; D possibly corresponds to TRBD2 (6 bases). CDR1 is WNHNN and CDR2 is SYGVQD in the germline V gene (reference sequence). The V and J ends lost 6 bases and 7 bases respectively, with 15 bases between them. The length of the CDR3 is 14 residues. CDR3: CASRGDSFGGELFF. The DNA of the CDR3 is TGCGCCAGCAGGGGGGACTCCTTCGGCGGGGAGCTGTTTTTT.

The chain links TRBV2 to TRBJ2-2; no firm D call. The CDR3 loop spans 15 amino acids. Germline lookup yields CDR1 SNHLY and CDR2 FYNNEI. The germline V and J ends were trimmed by 2 bases and 5 bases, with 12 bases remaining between them. The CDR3 DNA reads TGTGCCAGCAGTGAACGGCTAGTTGATACCGGGGAGCTGTTTTTT. It specifies CASSERLVDTGELFF.

In this sample, this clone turned up once. V is TRBV29-1 and J is TRBJ2-7; 7 bases line up with TRBD2. V shed 7 bases, J shed 2 bases, and the junction held 11 bases outside the gene matches. Germline V gene data show CDR1 as SQVTM and CDR2 as ANQGSEA. This CDR3 comprises 14 residues. CDR3 DNA sequence: TGCAGCGGTATCCCCCGGGAGGACCCCTACGAGCAGTACTTC. It translates to CSGIPREDPYEQYF.

V usage is TRBV10-3 and J usage is TRBJ2-1; 16 bases line up with TRBD2. V gave up 6 bases and J gave up 0 bases; unmatched junction bases: 5. Per the germline V gene, CDR1 is ENHRY and CDR2 is SYGVKD. The CDR3 consists of 18 residues. In nucleotides, the CDR3 is TGTGCCATCAGGCCGGGACTAGCGGGAGGGAGCTCCTACAATGAGCAGTTCTTC. Protein: CAIRPGLAGGSSYNEQFF.

The chain has TRBV2 and TRBJ1-2; D call uncertain. The germline CDR1 and CDR2 sequences are SNHLY and FYNNEI. There are 15 residues in the CDR3. V dropped 3 bases and J dropped 4 bases, with 15 bases sitting between them. CDR3 DNA sequence: TGTGCCAGCAGTGATTCCGCGGTTCGTGGCTATGGCTACACCTTC. Protein: CASSDSAVRGYGYTF.

The rearrangement links TRBV6-1 to TRBJ2-7, with 12 positions matching TRBD2. The CDR3 is 15 amino acids. V trimming: 5 bases; J trimming: 3 bases; junction bases outside the gene matches: 5. Germline assignment: CDR1 MNHNS and CDR2 SASEGT. For the CDR3, the DNA is TGTGCCAGCAGTCCCGGACTAGCGGGATACTACGAGCAGTACTTC. The encoded protein is CASSPGLAGYYEQYF.